This TCR beta chain was captured in a study of T-cell memory formation after mild COVID-19. Study context: Clusters of TCRs were largely donor specific. Overall study findings and caveats: Contracting CD8+ clones were enriched in EMRA, CD4+ mainly in CM and EM.

This CDR3 has 16 amino acids. Germline CDR1 SGHRS, CDR2 YFSETQ. Trimming pared 0 bases from V and 2 bases from J, leaving 13 bases between. This clonotype has just a few counts. As yet, its antigen is unknown. Using constant-segment primers, 5'RACE produced TCR alpha and TCR beta cDNA libraries carrying sample barcodes and UMIs. TCRdb reprocessed the 5' RACE reads with MiXCR, giving one entry per CDR3 protein. The sample includes some 450,000 distinct CDR3 sequences, about 19% of them seen just once. V usage is TRBV5-1 and J usage is TRBJ2-3, with D possibly being TRBD2 (6 bases). Material for sequencing was PBMCs or a T cell subset sorted from them (not recorded which). This clonotype was obtained from an adult woman who had mild COVID-19 (a few samples of this study predate the infection). Cell type and time point are not known. CDR3 in amino acids: CASSLGLADPTDTQYF. The DNA for the CDR3 is TGCGCCAGCAGCTTGGGGTTAGCGGACCCCACAGATACGCAGTATTTT. The complete variable domain, with remaining parts taken from reference TRBV5-1 and TRBJ2-3, reads KAGVTQTPRYLIKTRGQQVTLSCSPISGHRSVSWYQQTPGQGLQFLFEYFSETQRNKGNFPGRFSGRQFSNSRSEMNVSTLELGDSALYLCASSLGLADPTDTQYFGPGTRLTVL.